These 7 T cell receptor beta chains came from one sample sequenced in a study of regulatory T cells in long-lasting Graves disease. Sample time point: newly diagnosed GD, antithyroid drugs for less than 3 months. Preparation of the TCR library used RNA extracted from PBMCs. TCR beta libraries were built with iRepertoire HTBI primers and Arm-PCR of CDR3 regions. Via MiXCR, TCRdb re-called the multiplex PCR reads, giving one row per CDR3 protein. The sample has 530,000 or so distinct CDR3 sequences; 15% to 20% are singletons. These data are also associated with another study on T cells in Graves' hyperthyroidism and ophthalmopathy.

This sample comprised peripheral blood mononuclear cells (PBMCs), obtained at new diagnosis, from a patient treated with antithyroid drugs. The receptors shown here come from a man aged 18 to 29 with Graves disease.

The rearrangement uses TRBV28 and TRBJ2-2; no clear D. V lost 5 bases, J lost 4 bases, and 17 bases lay in between. The CDR3 is 16 residues long. Germline CDR1 and CDR2: MDHEN and SYDVKM. Written as DNA, the CDR3 is TGTGCCAGCAGTCCCCCTTTCTGGCGGAGCACCGGGGAGCTGTTTTTT. Protein sequence: CASSPPFWRSTGELFF. Complete variable domain (other parts from reference TRBV28 and TRBJ2-2): DVKVTQSSRYLVKRTGEKVFLECVQDMDHENMFWYRQDPGLGLRLIYFSYDVKMKEKGDIPEGYSVSREKKERFSLILESASTNQTSMYLCASSPPFWRSTGELFFGEGSRLTVL.

The chain links TRBV7-2 to TRBJ1-4; no reliable D call. CDR3 length: 15 amino acids. V dropped 4 bases and J dropped 6 bases, with 15 bases sitting between them. Germline CDR1 reads SGHTA; CDR2 reads FQGNSA. The CDR3 DNA follows: TGTGCCAGCAGCTCCCCGGGCGGGGTGGATGAAAAACTGTTTTTT. As protein: CASSSPGGVDEKLFF.

The chain employs TRBV9 and TRBJ1-1, with D perhaps TRBD1 (5 bases). Germline loops: CDR1 SGDLS, CDR2 YYNGEE. V was trimmed by 1 base and J by 4 bases, leaving 11 bases between them. This CDR3 comprises 14 residues. CDR3 DNA: TGTGCCAGCAGCGTAACCCTCCAGGGCACTGAAGCTTTCTTT. Encoded protein: CASSVTLQGTEAFF.

This clonotype was seen many times. This chain uses TRBV2 with TRBJ2-7, with D perhaps matching TRBD2 (5 bases). CDR1 and CDR2 from the germline V gene are SNHLY and FYNNEI. CDR3 length: 15 amino acids. The germline V and J ends were trimmed by 1 base and 6 bases, with 16 bases remaining between them. The CDR3 DNA is TGTGCCAGCAGTGAAGAGGAGGCCGGGATGAGCGAGCAGTACTTC. Translating it yields CASSEEEAGMSEQYF.

With respect to this clonotype: A much larger clone lies one base from this, so it may be a read error. J is TRBJ1-2 and V is TRBV20-1; D possibly corresponds to TRBD1 (6 bases). The germline CDR1 and CDR2 sequences are DFQATT and SNEGSKA (reference sequence). The CDR3 loop spans 14 amino acids. The germline V and J ends were trimmed by 6 bases and 6 bases, with 20 bases remaining between them. The CDR3, as DNA: TGCAGTGCGGCTCGTGAGGACAGTGGCGATGGCTACACCTTC. This gives the protein CSAAREDSGDGYTF.

The rearrangement uses TRBV6-4 and TRBJ1-1; D might be TRBD1 (5 bases). Germline V gene lookup returns CDR1 MRHNA and CDR2 SNTAGT. Trimming left V 4 bases short and J 4 bases short, with 13 bases between. The CDR3 has 14 residues. The CDR3 DNA reads as TGTGCCAGCAGTGTAGAGGAGGGGTCCACTGAAGCTTTCTTT. Protein sequence: CASSVEEGSTEAFF.

This clonotype has a count of ten or more. The chain has TRBV3-1 and TRBJ2-1, with 7 nucleotides matching TRBD2. The V gene end was trimmed by 2 bases and the J gene end by 7 bases; junction bases not matched to a gene: 5. There are 14 residues in the CDR3. Germline V gene sequence: CDR1 LGHDT, CDR2 YNNKEL (reference sequence). The CDR3 DNA reads TGTGCCAGCAGCCAAATGGGGGGGAGAAATGAGCAGTTCTTC. It codes for CASSQMGGRNEQFF.